The rows below give T cell receptor beta chains drawn from one sample of a study of cytomegalovirus exposure and HLA in healthy donors. Generated by immunoSEQ multiplex PCR, the TCRdb table keeps only in-frame clones and is missing some. The table has 150,000 or so clones, 80% seen once. The sample taken for sequencing was PBMCs. These receptors were collected from a woman between 50 and 59 years old in good health and CMV-seropositive. CDR3s include the opening cysteine and the closing phenylalanine or tryptophan. A D gene is named only where the DNA matches it firmly. Clone size is stated in some rows and not others, as once, few, many or a class when expanded.

CASSPRKLAGDHSYEQYF | TGTGCCAGCTCACCACGGAAACTAGCGGGGGACCACTCCTACGAGCAGTACTTC | TRBV18 | NA | TRBJ2-7 | TRBD2
CASSQLAGGPDNEQFF | TGTGCCAGCAGCCAACTAGCGGGGGGGCCCGACAATGAGCAGTTCTTC | TRBV4-2 | NA | TRBJ2-1 | TRBD2
CASSPLGLAGGPLRRTQYF | TGTGCCAGCAGCCCCCTTGGACTAGCGGGAGGGCCTCTTCGGCGGACCCAGTACTTC | TRBV13 | few | TRBJ2-5 | TRBD2
CAISVTSRNTEAFF | TGTGCCATCAGTGTAACATCCAGAAACACTGAAGCTTTCTTT | TRBV10-3 | NA | TRBJ1-1 | NA
CASSQELRPGTGELFF | TGCGCCAGCAGCCAAGAGCTGCGCCCTGGCACCGGGGAGCTGTTTTTT | TRBV4-3 | NA | TRBJ2-2 | NA
CASSYPPDRVETQYF | TGTGCCAGCAGTTACCCCCCGGACAGGGTAGAGACCCAGTACTTC | TRBV6-5 | NA | TRBJ2-5 | TRBD1
CAWGFGKQETQYF | TGTGCCTGGGGGTTCGGGAAACAAGAGACCCAGTACTTC | TRBV30 | NA | TRBJ2-5 | NA
CASSLGPAGREETQYF | TGTGCCAGCAGCTTAGGGCCAGCGGGCCGTGAGGAGACCCAGTACTTC | TRBV11-2 | NA | TRBJ2-5 | NA
CASSQDSSGNTIYF | TGCGCCAGCAGCCAGGATAGCTCTGGAAACACCATATATTTT | TRBV5-1 | NA | TRBJ1-3 | NA
CSVASGYTGELFF | TGCAGCGTTGCATCAGGGTACACCGGGGAGCTGTTTTTT | TRBV29-1 | NA | TRBJ2-2 | NA
CASSERQAGYNEQFF | TGTGCCAGCAGCGAGAGACAGGCTGGGTACAATGAGCAGTTCTTC | TRBV5-5 | NA | TRBJ2-1 | NA
CASRPGQSSYEQYF | TGTGCCAGTAGACCTGGGCAGTCCTCCTACGAGCAGTACTTC | TRBV19 | NA | TRBJ2-7 | NA
CASSRTSGGPFQETQYF | TGTGCCAGCAGCCGGACTAGCGGGGGCCCTTTCCAAGAGACCCAGTACTTC | TRBV14 | NA | TRBJ2-5 | TRBD2
CAVGEATYEQYF | TGTGCGGTGGGGGAGGCAACCTACGAGCAGTACTTC | TRBV28 | NA | TRBJ2-7 | NA
CASSFAATGTNEKLFF | TGTGCCAGCAGCTTCGCAGCAACGGGAACTAATGAAAAACTGTTTTTT | TRBV7-2 | NA | TRBJ1-4 | NA
CASSTARQGAYEQYF | TGTGCCAGTAGTACCGCGAGGCAGGGGGCATACGAGCAGTACTTC | TRBV19 | NA | TRBJ2-7 | TRBD1
CASSEVTGLDYGYTF | TGTGCCAGCAGTGAAGTCACAGGGCTCGACTATGGCTACACCTTC | TRBV6-1 | NA | TRBJ1-2 | NA
CASSQAQGSNQPQHF | TGTGCCAGCAGCCAAGCCCAGGGTAGCAATCAGCCCCAGCATTTT | TRBV4-2 | NA | TRBJ1-5 | NA
CAGRLAAENIQYF | TGTGCGGGGAGGCTAGCAGCTGAAAACATTCAGTACTTC | TRBV30 | NA | TRBJ2-4 | NA
CSSSMTMNTEAFF | TGTTCCAGCAGCATGACAATGAACACTGAAGCTTTCTTT | TRBV7-9 | NA | TRBJ1-1 | NA
CASSPGSGRAGNIQYF | TGTGCCAGCTCACCAGGGAGCGGGAGGGCCGGGAACATTCAGTACTTC | TRBV18 | NA | TRBJ2-4 | TRBD2
CASSPEGGSGNTGELFF | TGTGCCAGCAGCCCAGAGGGGGGGTCAGGTAACACCGGGGAGCTGTTTTTT | TRBV9 | once | TRBJ2-2 | NA
CASSPISGSGETQYF | TGTGCCAGCAGCCCCATCAGCGGCAGTGGGGAGACCCAGTACTTC | TRBV7-9 | NA | TRBJ2-5 | NA
CASSFGTSGLYEQYF | TGCGCCAGCAGCTTTGGGACTAGCGGGCTCTACGAGCAGTACTTC | TRBV5-1 | once | TRBJ2-7 | TRBD2
CASSQDEGQGGYTF | TGCGCCAGCAGCCAAGACGAGGGACAGGGGGGCTACACCTTC | TRBV4-1 | NA | TRBJ1-2 | TRBD1
CASSLRLRDRATGELFF | TGTGCCAGCAGTCTCCGCCTCCGGGACAGAGCCACCGGGGAGCTGTTTTTT | TRBV2 | once | TRBJ2-2 | TRBD1
CASSLFRDYEQYF | TGTGCCAGCAGTTTGTTCAGGGACTACGAGCAGTACTTC | TRBV27 | NA | TRBJ2-7 | NA
CASSFSPPGLLFEQYF | TGTGCCAGCAGCTTTTCGCCCCCGGGACTCCTCTTTGAGCAGTACTTC | TRBV7-2 | NA | TRBJ2-7 | NA
CASSWGPDRGAYGYTF | TGCGCCAGCAGCTGGGGACCCGACAGGGGCGCGTATGGCTACACCTTC | TRBV5-1 | once | TRBJ1-2 | TRBD1
CASSSTTSGRIWEQYF | TGTGCCAGCAGCTCAACGACTAGCGGGAGGATATGGGAGCAGTACTTC | TRBV7-9 | NA | TRBJ2-7 | TRBD2
CASSWKTGLTNEQYF | TGTGCCAGCAGCTGGAAAACGGGACTCACTAACGAGCAGTACTTC | TRBV5-5 | NA | TRBJ2-7 | NA
CASSPVPVRGPLMNTEAFF | TGTGCCAGCTCACCGGTCCCGGTCCGGGGTCCCCTTATGAACACTGAAGCTTTCTTT | TRBV18 | NA | TRBJ1-1 | NA
CASRFRDKGDTQYF | TGTGCCAGCAGGTTCAGGGACAAGGGAGATACGCAGTATTTT | TRBV2 | NA | TRBJ2-3 | NA
CASSSQGAPNYGYTF | TGTGCCAGCAGTTCCCAGGGGGCGCCTAACTATGGCTACACCTTC | TRBV6-6 | few | TRBJ1-2 | TRBD1
CASSQSSSGGPLNSYEQYF | TGCGCCAGCAGTCAATCTTCTAGCGGGGGGCCGCTAAACTCCTACGAGCAGTACTTC | TRBV23-1 | once | TRBJ2-7 | TRBD2
CASSSAGEGGRQYF | TGTGCCAGCAGCTCAGCGGGGGAGGGGGGTAGGCAGTATTTT | TRBV11-2 | NA | TRBJ2-3 | TRBD2
CASSGHLYSNQPQHF | TGTGCCAGTAGTGGACATTTATATAGCAATCAGCCCCAGCATTTT | TRBV19 | NA | TRBJ1-5 | NA
CASRTATGANVLTF | TGTGCCAGCAGGACAGCTACTGGGGCCAACGTCCTGACTTTC | TRBV5-8 | NA | TRBJ2-6 | NA
CASSLSGSQRELFF | TGTGCCAGCAGTTTATCCGGGAGCCAAAGGGAGCTGTTTTTT | TRBV28 | once | TRBJ2-2 | NA
CASSLSGNEQYF | TGTGCCAGCAGCTTATCGGGAAACGAGCAGTACTTC | TRBV11-3 | NA | TRBJ2-7 | NA
CASSPYFGGEETQYF | TGTGCCAGCTCACCATACTTCGGGGGGGAAGAGACCCAGTACTTC | TRBV18 | once | TRBJ2-5 | TRBD2
CASSLGQGSETQYF | TGTGCCAGCAGCTTGGGACAGGGGTCGGAGACCCAGTACTTC | TRBV5-4 | NA | TRBJ2-5 | TRBD1
CASCREGYEQYF | TGTGCCAGCTGCCGGGAGGGGTACGAGCAGTACTTC | TRBV28 | NA | TRBJ2-7 | TRBD2
CASSLPQYEQYF | TGTGCCAGCAGCTTGCCCCAGTACGAGCAGTACTTC | TRBV5-6 | NA | TRBJ2-7 | NA
CASSPPVGGVAKNIQYF | TGTGCCAGCTCACCACCTGTCGGGGGAGTAGCCAAAAACATTCAGTACTTC | TRBV18 | NA | TRBJ2-4 | NA
CASSSAGQGIAFF | TGTGCCAGCAGCTCAGCGGGACAGGGTATCGCTTTCTTT | TRBV7-9 | NA | TRBJ1-1 | TRBD1
CAITQGASEQFF | TGTGCCATCACCCAGGGGGCTAGTGAGCAGTTCTTC | TRBV10-3 | NA | TRBJ2-1 | TRBD1
CASYGQGTYNEQFF | TGTGCCAGCTACGGACAGGGGACCTACAATGAGCAGTTCTTC | TRBV6-6 | few | TRBJ2-1 | TRBD1
CASSFGTGRNTEAFF | TGTGCCAGCAGCTTCGGGACAGGGCGGAACACTGAAGCTTTCTTT | TRBV7-8 | NA | TRBJ1-1 | TRBD1
CASSPPAGGNSPLHF | TGTGCCAGCAGCCCCCCGGCAGGGGGGAATTCACCCCTCCACTTT | TRBV5-4 | once | TRBJ1-6 | TRBD1
CASSVMPPRFGEAPISSYNEQFF | TGTGCCAGCAGCGTAATGCCCCCTCGGTTCGGGGAGGCCCCTATTAGCTCCTACAATGAGCAGTTCTTC | TRBV9 | once | TRBJ2-1 | NA
CASSFFSTGGPYNEQFF | TGCGCCAGCAGCTTCTTCTCGACAGGGGGGCCTTACAATGAGCAGTTCTTC | TRBV5-1 | NA | TRBJ2-1 | TRBD1
CASSTYSADTTYGYTF | TGTGCCAGCAGCACTTATAGCGCAGACACTACCTATGGCTACACCTTC | TRBV7-2 | once | TRBJ1-2 | NA